These T cell receptor beta chains were read from a single sample in a study of cytomegalovirus exposure and HLA in healthy donors. Produced via immunoSEQ multiplex PCR; TCRdb's table is partial and in-frame only. The table records around 160,000 clones, roughly 80% of them present only once. Sample: PBMCs. Source of these receptors: a woman aged 35 to 49 in good health and CMV-seropositive. Each CDR3 is given with its conserved first and last residue. The D gene is left open where the match is weak. A clone size is listed for some rows: how often the clone was seen (once, few, many), or a class if it is expanded.

V	J	size	length	D	CDR3	DNA
TRBV7-9	TRBJ2-3	.	13	.	CASSSVGTDTQYF	TGTGCCAGCAGCTCTGTAGGCACAGATACGCAGTATTTT
TRBV28	TRBJ2-7	.	13	.	CASSGGQGYEQYF	TGTGCCAGCTCAGGTGGGCAGGGCTACGAGCAGTACTTC
TRBV27	TRBJ1-2	.	15	TRBD1	CASSSLTGVGYGYTF	TGTGCCAGCAGTTCCCTGACAGGGGTGGGCTATGGCTACACCTTC
TRBV29-1	TRBJ2-2	.	13	.	CSVVGKGGGELFF	TGCAGCGTTGTGGGGAAAGGGGGCGGGGAGCTGTTTTTT
TRBV7-6	TRBJ2-5	.	14	TRBD1	CASSLRTGQETQYF	TGTGCCAGCAGCCTCCGGACAGGGCAAGAGACCCAGTACTTC
TRBV7-2	TRBJ2-7	once	14	TRBD2	CASSRLAGVYEQYF	TGTGCCAGCAGCCGACTAGCGGGGGTCTACGAGCAGTACTTC
TRBV28	TRBJ1-6	.	13	.	CASSLYGSSPLHF	TGTGCCAGCAGTTTGTACGGGAGTTCACCCCTCCACTTT
TRBV25-1	TRBJ1-2	.	14	TRBD1	CASSESNRGPGYTF	TGTGCCAGCAGTGAATCTAACAGGGGGCCTGGCTACACCTTC
TRBV5-1	TRBJ2-1	.	16	TRBD2	CASSLAASGGRGEQFF	TGCGCCAGCAGCTTGGCGGCTAGCGGGGGCCGGGGTGAGCAGTTCTTC
TRBV5-5	TRBJ2-2	.	17	TRBD2	CASSFRLAGGSTGELFF	TGTGCCAGCAGCTTCAGACTAGCGGGGGGAAGCACCGGGGAGCTGTTTTTT
TRBV7-6	TRBJ1-4	.	18	TRBD1	CASSPRGGQGATNEKLFF	TGTGCCAGCAGCCCCAGGGGGGGACAGGGAGCAACTAATGAAAAACTGTTTTTT
TRBV19	TRBJ2-7	.	14	TRBD1	CASSIGQGSNEQYF	TGTGCCAGTAGTATAGGACAGGGTAGTAACGAGCAGTACTTC
TRBV27	TRBJ1-1	few	14	.	CASSLARVGTEAFF	TGTGCCAGCAGTTTAGCGAGGGTGGGCACTGAAGCTTTCTTT
TRBV9	TRBJ2-5	.	14	.	CASSPRVVGETQYF	TGTGCCAGCAGCCCCAGGGTAGTTGGAGAGACCCAGTACTTC
TRBV7-4	TRBJ2-4	.	18	TRBD1	CASSRHLPGGWDKNIQYF	TGTGCCAGCAGCCGTCACTTGCCAGGGGGCTGGGACAAAAACATCCAGTACTTC